This T cell receptor beta chain comes out of a study of cytomegalovirus exposure and HLA in healthy donors. V was clipped by 8 bases and J by 2 bases, with 12 bases between them. The CDR3 spans 12 residues. Germline V CDR1 and CDR2: GTSNPN, SVGIG (reference sequence). The protocol was immunoSEQ multiplex PCR, while the TCRdb copy is restricted to in-frame clones and leaves out a portion. The top ten hold 0.69% of the sample, which has 110,000 to 150,000 clones, approximately 90% seen once. The V and J genes are TRBV30 and TRBJ2-5; TRBD2 might be the D (6 bases). This clonotype was sampled from a man aged 18 to 30 in good health and CMV-seronegative. The sequenced sample consisted of PBMCs. The CDR3 spells CAARDSQETQYF. The DNA of the CDR3 is TGTGCCGCCCGGGACTCGCAAGAGACCCAGTACTTC.